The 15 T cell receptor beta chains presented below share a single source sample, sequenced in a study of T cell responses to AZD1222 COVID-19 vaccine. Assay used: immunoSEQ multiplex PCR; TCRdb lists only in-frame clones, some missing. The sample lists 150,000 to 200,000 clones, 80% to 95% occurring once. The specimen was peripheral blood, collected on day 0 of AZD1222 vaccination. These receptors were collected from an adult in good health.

The CDR3 sequence: CAWRTGYEQYF. CDR3 DNA sequence: TGTGCCTGGAGGACAGGATACGAGCAGTACTTC. The chain carries TRBV30 and TRBJ2-7; the D gene is possibly TRBD1 (6 bases). Germline values: CDR1 GTSNPN, CDR2 SVGIG (reference sequence). The CDR3 runs to 11 residues. Deletions cut 3 bases from V and 4 bases from J, with 7 bases between.

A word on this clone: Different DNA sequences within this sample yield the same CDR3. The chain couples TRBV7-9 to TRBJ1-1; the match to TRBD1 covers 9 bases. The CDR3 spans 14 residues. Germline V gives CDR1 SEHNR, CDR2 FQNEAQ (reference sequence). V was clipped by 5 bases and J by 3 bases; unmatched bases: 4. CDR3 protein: CASSLRQGDTEAFF. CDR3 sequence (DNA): TGTGCCAGCAGCCTGAGACAGGGGGACACTGAAGCTTTCTTT.

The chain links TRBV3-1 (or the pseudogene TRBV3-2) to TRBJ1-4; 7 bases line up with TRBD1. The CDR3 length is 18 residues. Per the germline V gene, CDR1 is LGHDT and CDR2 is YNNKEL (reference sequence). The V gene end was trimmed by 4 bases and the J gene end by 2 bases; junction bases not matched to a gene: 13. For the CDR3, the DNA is TGTGCCAGCAGCCCCCCCCTCAGGGGGTTTTTTACTAATGAAAAACTGTTTTTT. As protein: CASSPPLRGFFTNEKLFF.

The CDR3 coding sequence is TGTGCCAGCAGCGTGGATGGGGCCAGAGGCTACGAGCAGTACTTC. As protein: CASSVDGARGYEQYF. This chain uses TRBV9 with TRBJ2-7; tentative D call: TRBD1 (5 bases). V lost 2 bases, J lost 3 bases, and 15 bases lay in between. This CDR3 has 15 amino acids. The V gene's germline CDR1 is SGDLS and CDR2 YYNGEE.

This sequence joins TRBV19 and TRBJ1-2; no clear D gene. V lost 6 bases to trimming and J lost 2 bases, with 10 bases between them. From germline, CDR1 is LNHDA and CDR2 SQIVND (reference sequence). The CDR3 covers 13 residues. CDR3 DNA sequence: TGTGCCAGTAGCCCGGGCTGGAACTATGGCTACACCTTC. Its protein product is CASSPGWNYGYTF.

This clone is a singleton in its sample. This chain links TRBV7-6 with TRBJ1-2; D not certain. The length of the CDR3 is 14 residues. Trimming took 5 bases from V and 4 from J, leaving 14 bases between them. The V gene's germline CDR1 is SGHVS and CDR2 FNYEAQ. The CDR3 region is CASSPLTRSYGYTF. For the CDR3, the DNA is TGTGCCAGCAGCCCCCTTACCCGTTCCTATGGCTACACCTTC. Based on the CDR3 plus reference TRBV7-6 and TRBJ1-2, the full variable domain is GAGVSQSPRYKVTKRGQDVALRCDPISGHVSLYWYRQALGQGPEFLTYFNYEAQQDKSGLPNDRFSAERPEGSISTLTIQRTEQRDSAMYRCASSPLTRSYGYTFGSGTRLTVV.

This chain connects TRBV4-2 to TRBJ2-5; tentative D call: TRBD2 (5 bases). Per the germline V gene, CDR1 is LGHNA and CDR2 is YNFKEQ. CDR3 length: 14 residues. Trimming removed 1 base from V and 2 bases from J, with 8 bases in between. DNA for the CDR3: TGTGCCAGCAGCCAAGGGCCGGGGCAAGAGACCCAGTACTTC. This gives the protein CASSQGPGQETQYF.

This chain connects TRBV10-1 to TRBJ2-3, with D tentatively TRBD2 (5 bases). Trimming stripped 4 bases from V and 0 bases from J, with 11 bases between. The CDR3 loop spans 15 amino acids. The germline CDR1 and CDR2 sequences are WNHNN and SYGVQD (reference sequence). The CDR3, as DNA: TGCGCCAGCAGTGTGGGTAGCGCTAGCACAGATACGCAGTATTTT. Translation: CASSVGSASTDTQYF.

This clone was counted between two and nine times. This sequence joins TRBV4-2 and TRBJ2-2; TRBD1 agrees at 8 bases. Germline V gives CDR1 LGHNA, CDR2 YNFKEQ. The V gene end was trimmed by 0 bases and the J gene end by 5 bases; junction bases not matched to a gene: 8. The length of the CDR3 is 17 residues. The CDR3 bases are TGTGCCAGCAGCCAAGATATGGCAGGGGGCGAAACCGGGGAGCTGTTTTTT. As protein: CASSQDMAGGETGELFF.

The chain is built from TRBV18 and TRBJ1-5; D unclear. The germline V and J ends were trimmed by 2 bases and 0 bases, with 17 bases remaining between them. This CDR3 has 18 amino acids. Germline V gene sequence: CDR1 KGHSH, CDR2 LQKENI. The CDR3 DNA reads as TGTGCCAGCTCACCAAACACGGGGAGACTAAATAGCAATCAGCCCCAGCATTTT. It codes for CASSPNTGRLNSNQPQHF. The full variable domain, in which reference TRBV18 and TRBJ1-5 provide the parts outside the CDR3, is NAGVMQNPRHLVRRRGQEARLRCSPMKGHSHVYWYRQLPEEGLKFMVYLQKENIIDESGMPKERFSAEFPKEGPSILRIQQVVRGDSAAYFCASSPNTGRLNSNQPQHFGDGTRLSIL.

CDR3 sequence reads: CASSLDRGRSGELFF. CDR3 nucleotides: TGTGCCAGCAGCTTGGACAGGGGGAGGTCCGGGGAGCTGTTTTTT. The chain is built from TRBV5-4 and TRBJ2-2; the match to TRBD1 covers 8 bases. Germline lookup yields CDR1 SGHNT and CDR2 YYREEE (reference sequence). This CDR3 contains 15 residues. The V segment lost 0 bases and the J segment 6 bases; nucleotides outside the gene matches: 4.

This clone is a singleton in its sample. The CDR3 sequence: CASSQWRRNDGYTF. CDR3 nucleotides: TGTGCCAGCAGCCAATGGAGAAGGAACGATGGCTACACCTTC. The V call is TRBV14, the J call TRBJ1-2; no clear D gene. The V end was cut by 2 bases, the J end by 6 bases, with 13 bases between. Germline V CDR1 and CDR2: SGHDN, FVKESK. This CDR3 is built from 14 residues.

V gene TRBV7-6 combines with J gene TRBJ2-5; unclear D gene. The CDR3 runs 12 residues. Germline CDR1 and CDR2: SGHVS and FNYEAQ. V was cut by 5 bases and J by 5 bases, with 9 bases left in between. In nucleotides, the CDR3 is TGTGCCAGCAGCCACATGTCTGAGACCCAGTACTTC. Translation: CASSHMSETQYF.

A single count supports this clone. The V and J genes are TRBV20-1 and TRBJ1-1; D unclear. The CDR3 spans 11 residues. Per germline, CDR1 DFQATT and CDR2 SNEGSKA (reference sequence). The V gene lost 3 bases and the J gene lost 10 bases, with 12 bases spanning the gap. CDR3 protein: CSASPGEAAFF. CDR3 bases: TGCAGTGCTAGTCCTGGGGAGGCAGCTTTCTTT.

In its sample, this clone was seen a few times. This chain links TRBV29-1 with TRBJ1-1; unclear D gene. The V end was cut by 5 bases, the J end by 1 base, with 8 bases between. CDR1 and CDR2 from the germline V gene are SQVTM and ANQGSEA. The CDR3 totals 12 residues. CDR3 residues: CSVYSANTEAFF. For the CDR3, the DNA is TGCAGCGTTTACAGTGCGAACACTGAAGCTTTCTTT.